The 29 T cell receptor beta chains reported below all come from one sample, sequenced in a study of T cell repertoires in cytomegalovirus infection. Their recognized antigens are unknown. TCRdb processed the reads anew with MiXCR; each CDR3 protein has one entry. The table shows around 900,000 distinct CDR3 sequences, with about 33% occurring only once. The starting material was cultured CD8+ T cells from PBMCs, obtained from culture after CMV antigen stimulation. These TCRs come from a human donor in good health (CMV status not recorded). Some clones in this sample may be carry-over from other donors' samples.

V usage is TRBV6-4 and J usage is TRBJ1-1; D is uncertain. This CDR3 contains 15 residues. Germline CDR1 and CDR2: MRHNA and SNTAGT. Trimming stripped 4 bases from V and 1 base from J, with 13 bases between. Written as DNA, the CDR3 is TGTGCCAGCAGTGCTTCCCCCGGAGGGAACACTGAAGCTTTCTTT. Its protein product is CASSASPGGNTEAFF.

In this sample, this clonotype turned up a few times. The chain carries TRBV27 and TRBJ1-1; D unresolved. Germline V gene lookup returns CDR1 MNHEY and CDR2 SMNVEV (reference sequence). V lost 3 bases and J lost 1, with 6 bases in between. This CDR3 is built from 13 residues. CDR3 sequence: CASSFTPNTEAFF. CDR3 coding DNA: TGTGCCAGCAGTTTTACCCCGAACACTGAAGCTTTCTTT.

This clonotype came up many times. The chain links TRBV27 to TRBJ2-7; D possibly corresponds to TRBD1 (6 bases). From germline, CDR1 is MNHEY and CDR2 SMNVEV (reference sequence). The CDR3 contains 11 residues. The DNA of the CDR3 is TGTGCCAGCAGTGAGTATGCTGACAGGTGCGTC. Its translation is CASSEYADRCV.

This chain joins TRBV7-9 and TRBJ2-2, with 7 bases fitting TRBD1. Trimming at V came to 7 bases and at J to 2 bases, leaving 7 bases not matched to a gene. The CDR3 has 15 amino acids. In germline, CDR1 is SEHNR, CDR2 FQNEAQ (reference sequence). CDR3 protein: CASNLTGFNTGELFF. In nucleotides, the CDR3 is TGTGCCAGCAACCTGACAGGGTTCAACACCGGGGAGCTGTTTTTT.

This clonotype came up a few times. CDR3 residues: CAISGGDEQFF. In DNA, the CDR3 is TGTGCCATCAGTGGAGGGGATGAGCAGTTCTTC. This rearrangement joins TRBV10-3 to TRBJ2-1; D may correspond to TRBD1 or TRBD2 (5 bases each). Trimming took 4 bases from V and 8 from J, leaving 6 bases between them. Germline-derived CDR1 and CDR2 are ENHRY and SYGVKD. The CDR3 sequence is 11 residues long.

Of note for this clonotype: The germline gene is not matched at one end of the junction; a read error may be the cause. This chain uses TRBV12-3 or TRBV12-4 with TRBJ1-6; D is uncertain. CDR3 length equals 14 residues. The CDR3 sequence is CASSFRQHNTPLHF. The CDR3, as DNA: TGTGCCAGCAGTTTTCGGCAGCATAATACACCCCTCCACTTT.

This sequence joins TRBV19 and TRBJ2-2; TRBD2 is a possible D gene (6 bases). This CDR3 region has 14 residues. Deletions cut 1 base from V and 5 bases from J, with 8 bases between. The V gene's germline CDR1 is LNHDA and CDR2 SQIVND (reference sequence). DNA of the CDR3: TGTGCCAGTAGTATAGGTCGGGGGACCGGGGAGCTGTTTTTT. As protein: CASSIGRGTGELFF.

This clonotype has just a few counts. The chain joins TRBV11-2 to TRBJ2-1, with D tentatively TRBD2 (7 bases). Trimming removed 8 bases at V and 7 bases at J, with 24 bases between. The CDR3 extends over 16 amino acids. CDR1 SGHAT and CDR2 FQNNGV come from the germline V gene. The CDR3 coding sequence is TGTGCCAGCGTGGAGGGGGGGGGTAAATATCGGAATGAGCAGTTCTTC. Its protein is CASVEGGGKYRNEQFF.

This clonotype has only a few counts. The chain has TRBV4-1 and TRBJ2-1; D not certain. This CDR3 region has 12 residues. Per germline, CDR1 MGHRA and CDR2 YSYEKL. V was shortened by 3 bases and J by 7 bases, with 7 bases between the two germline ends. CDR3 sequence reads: CASSHSSNEQFF. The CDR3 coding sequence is TGCGCCAGCAGCCATAGTTCGAATGAGCAGTTCTTC.

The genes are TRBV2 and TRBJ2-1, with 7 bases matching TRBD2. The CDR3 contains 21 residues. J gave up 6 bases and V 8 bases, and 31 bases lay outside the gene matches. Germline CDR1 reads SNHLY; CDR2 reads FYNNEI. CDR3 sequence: CASVGGGQPGGVVGRGNEQFF. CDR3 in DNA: TGTGCCAGCGTCGGCGGGGGTCAACCTGGGGGTGTGGTTGGCCGTGGCAATGAGCAGTTCTTC.

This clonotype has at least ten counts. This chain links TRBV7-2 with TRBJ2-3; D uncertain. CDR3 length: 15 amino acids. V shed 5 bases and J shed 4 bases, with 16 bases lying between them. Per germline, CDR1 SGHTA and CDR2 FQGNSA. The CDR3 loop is CASSIGISHADTQYF. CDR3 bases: TGTGCCAGCAGCATAGGGATTTCGCACGCAGATACGCAGTATTTT.

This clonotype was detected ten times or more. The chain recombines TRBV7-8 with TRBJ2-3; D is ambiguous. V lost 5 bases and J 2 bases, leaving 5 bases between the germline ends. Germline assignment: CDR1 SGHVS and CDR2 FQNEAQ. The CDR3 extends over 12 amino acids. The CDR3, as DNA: TGTGCCAGCAGCCGGGCCACAGATACGCAGTATTTT. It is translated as CASSRATDTQYF. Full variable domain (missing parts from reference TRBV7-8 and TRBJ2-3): GAGVSQSPRYKVAKRGQDVALRCDPISGHVSLFWYQQALGQGPEFLTYFQNEAQLDKSGLPSDRFFAERPEGSVSTLKIQRTQQEDSAVYLCASSRATDTQYFGPGTRLTVL.

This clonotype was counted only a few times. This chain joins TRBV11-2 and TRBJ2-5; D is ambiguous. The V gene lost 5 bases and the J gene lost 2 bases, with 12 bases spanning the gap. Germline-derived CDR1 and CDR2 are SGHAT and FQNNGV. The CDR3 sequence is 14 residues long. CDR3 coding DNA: TGTGCCAGCAGCCGCTGGAAGCTACAAGAGACCCAGTACTTC. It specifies CASSRWKLQETQYF.

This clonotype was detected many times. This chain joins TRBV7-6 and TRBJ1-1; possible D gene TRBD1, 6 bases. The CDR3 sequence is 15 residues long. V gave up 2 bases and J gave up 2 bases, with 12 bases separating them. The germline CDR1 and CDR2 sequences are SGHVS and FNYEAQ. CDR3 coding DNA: TGTGCCAGCAGCTTAAGGGGGGGCACAAACACTGAAGCTTTCTTT. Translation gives CASSLRGGTNTEAFF.

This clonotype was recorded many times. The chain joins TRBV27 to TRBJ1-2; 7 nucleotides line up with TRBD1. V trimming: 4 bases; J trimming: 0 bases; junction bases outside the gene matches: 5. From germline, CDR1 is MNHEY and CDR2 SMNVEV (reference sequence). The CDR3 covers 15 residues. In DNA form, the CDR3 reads TGTGCCAGCAGTTACAGGGGTGAAGCTAACTATGGCTACACCTTC. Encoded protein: CASSYRGEANYGYTF.

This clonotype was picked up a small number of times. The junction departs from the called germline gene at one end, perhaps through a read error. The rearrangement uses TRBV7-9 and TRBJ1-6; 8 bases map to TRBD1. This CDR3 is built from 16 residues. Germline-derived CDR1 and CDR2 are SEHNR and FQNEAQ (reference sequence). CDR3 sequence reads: CASSSSRTGNKSPLHF. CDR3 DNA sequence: TGTGCCAGCAGCTCCTCGAGGACAGGGAATAAGTCACCCCTCCACTTT.

CDR3 coding DNA: TGTGCCACCACCCCGAGGGACGTTCTTGCGAACACCGGGGAGCTGTTTTTT. It specifies CATTPRDVLANTGELFF. J is TRBJ2-2 and V is TRBV7-9; either TRBD1 or TRBD2 may supply D (5 bases each). Germline lookup yields CDR1 SEHNR and CDR2 FQNEAQ (reference sequence). The CDR3 runs to 17 residues. V was shortened by 10 bases and J by 0 bases, with 21 bases between the two germline ends.

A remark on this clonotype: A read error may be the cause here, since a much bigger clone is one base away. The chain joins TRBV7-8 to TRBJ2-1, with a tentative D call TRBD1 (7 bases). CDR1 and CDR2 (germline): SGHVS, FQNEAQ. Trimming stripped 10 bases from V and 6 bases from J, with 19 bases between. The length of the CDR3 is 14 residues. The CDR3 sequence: CATRGTEAGNEQFF. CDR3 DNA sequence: TGTGCCACTCGGGGGACAGAGGCGGGCAATGAGCAGTTCTTC.

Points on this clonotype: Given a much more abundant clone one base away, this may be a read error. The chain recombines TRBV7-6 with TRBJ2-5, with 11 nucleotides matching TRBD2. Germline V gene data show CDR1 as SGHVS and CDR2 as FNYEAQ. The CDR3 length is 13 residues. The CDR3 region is CASSFSGGEIQYF. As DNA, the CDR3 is TGTGCCAGCAGCTTTAGCGGGGGGGAGATCCAGTACTTC.

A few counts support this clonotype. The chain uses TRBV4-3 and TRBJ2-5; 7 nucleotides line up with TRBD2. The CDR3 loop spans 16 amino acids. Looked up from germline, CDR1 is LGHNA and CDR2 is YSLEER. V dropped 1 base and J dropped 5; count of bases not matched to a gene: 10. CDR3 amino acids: CASSQVRFSSGETQYF. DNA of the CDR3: TGCGCCAGCAGCCAAGTCCGGTTTAGTAGCGGGGAGACCCAGTACTTC.

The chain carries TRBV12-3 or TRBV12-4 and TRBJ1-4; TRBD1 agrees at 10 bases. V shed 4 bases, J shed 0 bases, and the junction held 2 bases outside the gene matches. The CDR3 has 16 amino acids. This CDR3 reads CASSWTGGSTNEKLFF. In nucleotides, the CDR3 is TGTGCCAGCAGTTGGACAGGGGGGTCAACTAATGAAAAACTGTTTTTT.

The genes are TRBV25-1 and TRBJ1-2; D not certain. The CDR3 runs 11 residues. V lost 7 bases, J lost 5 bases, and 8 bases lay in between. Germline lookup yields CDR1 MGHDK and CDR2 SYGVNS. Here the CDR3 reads CASKNGYGYTF. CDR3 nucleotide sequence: TGTGCCAGCAAAAACGGATATGGCTACACCTTC.

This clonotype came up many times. CDR3 protein: CASSMDGPNEQFF. CDR3 sequence (DNA): TGTGCCAGCAGCATGGACGGACCCAATGAGCAGTTCTTC. The chain recombines TRBV7-9 with TRBJ2-1; D is undetermined. This CDR3 comprises 13 residues. Trimming pared 5 bases from V and 6 bases from J, leaving 11 bases between. In germline, CDR1 is SEHNR, CDR2 FQNEAQ (reference sequence).

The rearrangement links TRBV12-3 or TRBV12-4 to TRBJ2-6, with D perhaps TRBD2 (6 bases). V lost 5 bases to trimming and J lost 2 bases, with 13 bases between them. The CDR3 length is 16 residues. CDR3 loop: CASSLHGGTGANVLTF. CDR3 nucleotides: TGTGCCAGCAGTCTCCATGGGGGGACTGGGGCCAACGTCCTGACTTTC.

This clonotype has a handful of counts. The CDR3 loop is CASSFLIDKKGSPLHF. CDR3 bases: TGTGCCAGCAGTTTTTTAATCGACAAAAAAGGTTCACCCCTCCACTTT. This sequence joins TRBV6-2 or TRBV6-3 and TRBJ1-6; D is unresolved. CDR1 MNHEY and CDR2 SVGEGT come from the germline V gene. V gave up 4 bases and J gave up 9 bases, with 19 bases separating them. CDR3 size: 16 residues.

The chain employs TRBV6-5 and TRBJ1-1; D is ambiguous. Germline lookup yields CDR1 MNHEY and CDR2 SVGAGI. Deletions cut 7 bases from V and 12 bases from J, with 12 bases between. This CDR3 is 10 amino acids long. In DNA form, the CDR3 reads TGTGCCAGCATCTGGACGGAAACTTTCTTT. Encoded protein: CASIWTETFF.

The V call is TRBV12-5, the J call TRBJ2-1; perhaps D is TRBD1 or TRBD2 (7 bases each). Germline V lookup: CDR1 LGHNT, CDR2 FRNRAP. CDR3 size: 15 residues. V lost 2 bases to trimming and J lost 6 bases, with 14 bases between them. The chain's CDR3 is CASGLSQGGGNEQFF. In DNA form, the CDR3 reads TGTGCTAGTGGTTTGTCTCAGGGGGGGGGCAATGAGCAGTTCTTC.

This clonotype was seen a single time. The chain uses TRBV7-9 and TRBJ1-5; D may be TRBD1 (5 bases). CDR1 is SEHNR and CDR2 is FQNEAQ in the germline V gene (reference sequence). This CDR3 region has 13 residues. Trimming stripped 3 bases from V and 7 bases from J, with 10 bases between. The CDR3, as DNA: TGTGCCAGCAGCTTGGGGCCCTGGCAGCCCCAGCATTTT. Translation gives CASSLGPWQPQHF.

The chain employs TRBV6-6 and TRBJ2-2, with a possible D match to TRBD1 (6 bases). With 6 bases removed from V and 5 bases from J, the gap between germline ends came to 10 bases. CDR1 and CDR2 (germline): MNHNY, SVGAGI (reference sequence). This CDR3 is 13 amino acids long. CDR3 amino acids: CASRQGLTGELFF. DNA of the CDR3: TGTGCCAGCAGACAGGGTTTGACCGGGGAGCTGTTTTTT.